This entry lists 5 T cell receptor beta chains sequenced from one sample in a study of blood T cell repertoires in COVID-19. Sequencing used immunoSEQ multiplex PCR; TCRdb keeps in-frame clones, though not all of them. The sample lists approximately 300,000 clones, about 85% seen once, with roughly 2.3% in the top ten. The sample consisted of peripheral blood. The receptors come from a man between 18 and 35 years old with active or convalescent COVID-19.

The chain is built from TRBV3-1 (or the pseudogene TRBV3-2) and TRBJ2-1; 12 bases are shared with TRBD2. Germline V lookup: CDR1 LGHDT, CDR2 YNNKEL (reference sequence). V lost 1 base, J lost 5 bases, and 6 bases stayed unmatched. The CDR3 is 17 amino acids. The CDR3 loop is CASSQGTSGTLHNEQFF. The CDR3 region has the DNA TGTGCCAGCAGCCAAGGGACTAGCGGGACCCTCCACAATGAGCAGTTCTTC.

The genes are TRBV29-1 and TRBJ1-5, with 7 positions matching TRBD1. V shed 6 bases and J 4 bases; nucleotides not matched to a gene: 15. CDR1 and CDR2 from the germline V gene are SQVTM and ANQGSEA. The CDR3 totals 16 residues. CDR3 sequence: CSVPPCRQGDNQPQHF. CDR3 sequence (DNA): TGCAGCGTCCCCCCCTGCCGACAGGGCGATAATCAGCCCCAGCATTTT.

The chain couples TRBV19 to TRBJ1-2; possible D gene TRBD1, 5 bases. The CDR3 length is 15 residues. Germline loops: CDR1 LNHDA, CDR2 SQIVND (reference sequence). V gave up 4 bases and J gave up 3 bases, with 15 bases separating them. This CDR3 is CASSSPRGLHYGYTF. CDR3 coding DNA: TGTGCCAGTAGTAGCCCCCGGGGGTTACACTATGGCTACACCTTC.

The chain carries TRBV5-4 and TRBJ2-3, with D possibly TRBD1 on 6 matching bases. CDR1 and CDR2 (germline): SGHNT, YYREEE (reference sequence). The V end was cut by 1 base, the J end by 2 bases, with 8 bases between. This CDR3 has 14 amino acids. This CDR3 is CASSLTGFTDTQYF. The CDR3, as DNA: TGTGCCAGCAGCTTGACAGGGTTCACAGATACGCAGTATTTT.

This chain joins TRBV7-8 and TRBJ2-1; 9 bases are shared with TRBD2. Germline V gene lookup returns CDR1 SGHVS and CDR2 FQNEAQ. This CDR3 is built from 18 residues. With 5 bases clipped from V and 7 bases from J, the junction kept 18 bases outside the gene matches. This CDR3 reads CASSLGTSFQAARNEQFF. In DNA, the CDR3 is TGTGCCAGCAGCCTCGGGACTAGCTTCCAGGCCGCCCGAAATGAGCAGTTCTTC.